The subject of this entry is one T cell receptor (beta chain). Its target is not known. The data derive from a study of CD8+ T cells in alopecia areata. Study in general: It was oral tofacitinib, at 5 to 10 mg twice daily, that treated patients received.

Treatment noted: oral pan-JAK inhibitor, 5-10 mg twice daily. Patients with alopecia areata provided lesional scalp punch biopsies as well as peripheral blood. The length of the CDR3 is 13 residues. The J segment lost 6 bases and the V segment lost 7 bases, leaving 6 bases of the junction unmatched. Germline values: CDR1 MDHEN, CDR2 SYDVKM. General study findings and limits: In patients, TCRs were shared less clearly than in mice, and HLA may possibly be involved. During tofacitinib treatment, many expanded lesional clones remained in scalp and blood.

RNA extraction was followed by reverse transcription into cDNA, which acted as the sequencing template. Method: immunoSEQ multiplex PCR; TCRdb's copy keeps in-frame clones and lacks some. The table lists a few hundred thousand clones, roughly two fifths of them singletons. The receptor's source is a human donor with alopecia areata. The sequencing here drew on CD4+ T cells sorted from blood, taken between weeks 30 and 35, from a patient treated with tofacitinib. This sequence joins TRBV28 and TRBJ1-5, with 7 nucleotides matching TRBD1. The CDR3 DNA is TGTGCCAGCAATACGGCAGGGGGTCAGCCCCAGCATTTT. Its translation is CASNTAGGQPQHF.